Shown below are 27 T cell receptor beta chains from a single sample sequenced in a study of radiotherapy plus CTLA-4 blockade in lung cancer (dated by TCRdb to 2016 to 2019). Receptors were amplified or captured by the immunoSEQ multiplex PCR assay. The table comes from immuneACCESS by way of TCRdb, which keeps in-frame sequences with V and J called. Part of the clones is missing from these tables; in studies checked, under half for an unresolved V gene and the rest for unknown reasons. The table for this sample lists 45,000 to 60,000 clones; around 79% of them were counted only once. The ten largest account for 8.5% of the sample. The starting material was peripheral blood, obtained from a patient treated with radiotherapy plus ipilimumab. These receptors were collected from a human donor with non-small cell lung cancer who had a complete response to radiotherapy plus ipilimumab.

A few counts support this clone. This chain joins TRBV5-6 and TRBJ1-1, with D perhaps TRBD1 (6 bases). The CDR3 contains 15 residues. The germline V and J ends were trimmed by 0 bases and 4 bases, with 13 bases remaining between them. Looked up from germline, CDR1 is SGHDT and CDR2 is YYEEEE. The CDR3 protein is CASSLGGGGITEAFF. CDR3 DNA: TGTGCCAGCAGCTTGGGGGGGGGCGGAATCACTGAAGCTTTCTTT.

A few counts support this clone. V and J are TRBV7-9 and TRBJ2-1, with TRBD1 matching over 10 bases. V gave up 5 bases and J gave up 3 bases; unmatched junction bases: 7. This CDR3 is 16 amino acids long. The germline gives CDR1 SEHNR, CDR2 FQNEAQ (reference sequence). CDR3 amino acids: CASSGLTGGDYNEQFF. The CDR3 nucleotides are TGTGCCAGCAGCGGACTGACAGGGGGCGACTACAATGAGCAGTTCTTC. The full variable domain, completed using reference TRBV7-9 and TRBJ2-1, is DTGVSQNPRHKITKRGQNVTFRCDPISEHNRLYWYRQTLGQGPEFLTYFQNEAQLEKSRLLSDRFSAERPKGSFSTLEIQRTEQGDSAMYLCASSGLTGGDYNEQFFGPGTRLTVL.

This clone was seen a handful of times. The V call is TRBV27, the J call TRBJ1-3; D gene ambiguous. Germline-derived CDR1 and CDR2 are MNHEY and SMNVEV (reference sequence). The CDR3 is 13 residues long. V lost 2 bases and J 9 bases, leaving 11 bases between the germline ends. CDR3 sequence reads: CASSLGRHSTIYF. The CDR3 DNA reads TGTGCCAGCAGTTTAGGCAGGCATTCCACCATATATTTT.

This rearrangement joins TRBV4-3 to TRBJ1-1, with D perhaps TRBD1 (5 bases). Germline V CDR1 and CDR2: LGHNA, YSLEER. CDR3 size: 15 residues. V was cut by 0 bases and J by 4 bases, with 12 bases left in between. For the CDR3, the DNA is TGCGCCAGCAGCCAAGATACAGGAACGACCACTGAAGCTTTCTTT. Translation: CASSQDTGTTTEAFF.

This rearrangement joins TRBV11-2 to TRBJ1-4, with D maybe TRBD1 (6 bases). CDR3 length: 15 residues. V lost 2 bases and J 4 bases, leaving 11 bases between the germline ends. Germline CDR1 and CDR2: SGHAT and FQNNGV. The CDR3 DNA reads as TGTGCCAGCAGCTTATCGGGACACGTTAATGAAAAACTGTTTTTT. This sequence encodes CASSLSGHVNEKLFF.

The rearrangement uses TRBV7-9 and TRBJ2-5; D is unclear. The V and J ends lost 5 bases and 5 bases respectively, with 15 bases between them. The CDR3 is 14 residues long. Germline V lookup: CDR1 SEHNR, CDR2 FQNEAQ (reference sequence). The CDR3 sequence: CASSHGSGMETQYF. CDR3 sequence (DNA): TGTGCCAGCAGCCACGGGTCTGGAATGGAGACCCAGTACTTC.

The gene calls are TRBV5-1 and TRBJ1-4; 8 bases are a match to TRBD1. V lost 3 bases to trimming and J lost 3 bases; unmatched junction nucleotides: 16. Germline lookup yields CDR1 SGHRS and CDR2 YFSETQ. The CDR3 is 19 residues long. The CDR3 DNA reads TGCGCCAGCAGCTCCCGCCCTCGGACAGGGTCTAGGGCTAATGAAAAACTGTTTTTT. Its protein product is CASSSRPRTGSRANEKLFF.

In the case of this clone: The same CDR3 is also encoded by other DNA sequences in this sample. V and J are TRBV5-6 and TRBJ2-2; 10 positions agree with TRBD2. V was pared by 0 bases and J by 0 bases, with 2 bases of the junction left unmatched. Germline-derived CDR1 and CDR2 are SGHDT and YYEEEE. CDR3 length equals 17 residues. CDR3 residues: CASSLAGLAANTGELFF. The CDR3 nucleotides read TGTGCCAGCAGCTTGGCTGGACTAGCGGCGAACACCGGGGAGCTGTTTTTT.

The J gene is TRBJ2-3, the V gene TRBV27; the match to TRBD2 covers 8 bases. Per germline, CDR1 MNHEY and CDR2 SMNVEV (reference sequence). The CDR3 is 19 amino acids. J lost 3 bases, V lost 6 bases, and 20 bases had no gene match. This CDR3 is CASSLVWPSGPPATDTQYF. The CDR3 nucleotides read TGTGCCAGCAGCTTGGTGTGGCCTAGCGGGCCCCCGGCAACAGATACGCAGTATTTT.

The genes are TRBV30 and TRBJ1-2; D unclear. This CDR3 spans 12 amino acids. Germline CDR1 is GTSNPN and CDR2 is SVGIG (reference sequence). V was trimmed by 4 bases and J by 4 bases, leaving 10 bases between them. The CDR3 DNA sequence: TGTGCCTGGACCCGAGGCAGCTATGGCTACACCTTC. The encoded protein is CAWTRGSYGYTF.

The genes are TRBV7-2 and TRBJ1-2; possible D gene TRBD1, 6 bases. Germline V CDR1 and CDR2: SGHTA, FQGNSA. This CDR3 has 13 residues. The V end was cut by 8 bases, the J end by 0 bases, with 10 bases between. Written as DNA, the CDR3 is TGTGCCAGCGGCGCAGGGGCTAACTATGGCTACACCTTC. It is translated as CASGAGANYGYTF.

J is TRBJ2-1 and V is TRBV6-5, with D maybe TRBD2 (5 bases). Trimming cost V 5 bases and J 2 bases, with 13 bases left between them. In germline, CDR1 is MNHEY, CDR2 SVGAGI. The CDR3 runs 15 residues. CDR3 region: CASSPSRAAYNEQFF. The CDR3 nucleotides read TGTGCCAGCAGTCCCTCCCGAGCGGCCTACAATGAGCAGTTCTTC.

The chain carries TRBV6-4 and TRBJ2-1; 10 bases are shared with TRBD2. V trimming: 5 bases; J trimming: 8 bases; junction bases outside the gene matches: 9. CDR1 is MRHNA, CDR2 SNTAGT, per germline. The length of the CDR3 is 15 residues. The CDR3 DNA reads TGTGCCAGCAGTCCGCTAGCGGGAGTTGTGGATGAGCAGTTCTTC. Its translation: CASSPLAGVVDEQFF.

The chain uses TRBV6-1 and TRBJ2-1, with TRBD2 identical over 13 bases. The CDR3 extends over 16 amino acids. Germline lookup yields CDR1 MNHNS and CDR2 SASEGT. V dropped 4 bases and J dropped 3; count of bases not matched to a gene: 3. The DNA of the CDR3 is TGTGCCAGCAGTGCAAGGACTAGCGGGAGCTACAATGAGCAGTTCTTC. Protein product: CASSARTSGSYNEQFF.

The J gene is TRBJ2-5, the V gene TRBV5-1; TRBD2 might be the D (5 bases). There are 13 residues in the CDR3. The germline V gene encodes CDR1 SGHRS and CDR2 YFSETQ. V lost 0 bases, J lost 5 bases, and 8 bases lay in between. The CDR3 bases are TGCGCCAGCAGCTTGGGGACTCGGGAGACCCAGTACTTC. Its translation is CASSLGTRETQYF.

This chain joins TRBV9 and TRBJ1-1; no reliable D call. This CDR3 comprises 15 residues. Germline lookup yields CDR1 SGDLS and CDR2 YYNGEE. V lost 3 bases and J lost 8, with 20 bases in between. This CDR3 reads CASSDPTAGPLEAFF. The CDR3 region has the DNA TGTGCCAGCAGCGACCCGACCGCCGGTCCACTAGAAGCTTTCTTT.

The chain couples TRBV9 to TRBJ1-5, with 8 bases matching TRBD1. Germline CDR1 SGDLS, CDR2 YYNGEE. With 3 bases clipped from V and 4 bases from J, the junction kept 9 bases outside the gene matches. The CDR3 is 16 amino acids. The CDR3 DNA sequence: TGTGCCAGCAGCGGGGGCCCAGGGGGCGAGAATCAGCCCCAGCATTTT. It specifies CASSGGPGGENQPQHF.

This clone has a handful of counts. The rearrangement joins TRBV19 to TRBJ1-1, with D maybe TRBD1 (5 bases). The V end lost 10 bases, the J end lost 1 base, and 10 bases lay between the germline ends. CDR3 length: 12 amino acids. The germline V gene encodes CDR1 LNHDA and CDR2 SQIVND (reference sequence). CDR3 loop: CATATGNTEAFF. CDR3 in DNA: TGTGCCACGGCTACAGGGAACACTGAAGCTTTCTTT.

The CDR3 DNA sequence: TGTGCCAGCAGCCTAAAGACAGGGAACACTGAAGCTTTCTTT. Translating gives CASSLKTGNTEAFF. This chain joins TRBV7-2 and TRBJ1-1; tentatively, D is TRBD1 (6 bases). V lost 5 bases, J lost 1 base, and 11 bases lay in between. Germline CDR1 SGHTA, CDR2 FQGNSA. CDR3 length: 14 amino acids.

This chain links TRBV7-8 with TRBJ2-1; TRBD1 is a possible D gene (5 bases). The germline V and J ends were trimmed by 8 bases and 2 bases, with 10 bases remaining between them. The germline V gene encodes CDR1 SGHVS and CDR2 FQNEAQ. The CDR3 runs 13 residues. This chain's CDR3 is CASGRATYNEQFF. As DNA, the CDR3 is TGTGCCAGCGGCAGGGCTACCTACAATGAGCAGTTCTTC.

In the case of this clone: Sequence at one end of the junction differs from germline and may be a read error. The chain is built from TRBV7-7 and TRBJ2-3, with 7 bases identical to TRBD1. The germline V gene has CDR1 SSHAT and CDR2 FNYEAQ (reference sequence). The CDR3 is 13 residues long. CDR3: CASSSTGMDTQYF. CDR3 in DNA: TGTGCTAGCAGCTCGACAGGGATGGATACGCAGTATTTT.

The genes are TRBV4-2 and TRBJ1-5, with a tentative D call TRBD1 (6 bases). The CDR3 consists of 14 residues. The germline gives CDR1 LGHNA, CDR2 YNFKEQ. The ends were cut back, 4 bases at V and 1 base at J, with 8 bases in the middle. The DNA of the CDR3 is TGTGCCAGCAGCCTCGGACAGAGCAATCAGCCCCAGCATTTT. It yields the protein CASSLGQSNQPQHF.

This chain connects TRBV15 to TRBJ2-1; tentatively, D is TRBD1 (6 bases). The CDR3 is 14 residues long. Germline V gives CDR1 LNHNV, CDR2 YYDKDF (reference sequence). V was shortened by 5 bases and J by 5 bases, with 13 bases between the two germline ends. CDR3 amino acids: CATSGRDTNNEQFF. The CDR3 nucleotides read TGTGCCACCAGCGGCCGGGACACCAACAATGAGCAGTTCTTC.

In DNA form, the CDR3 reads TGTGCCAGCAGTGAATACGGTGGGGCTAACACTGAAGCTTTCTTT. Its translation is CASSEYGGANTEAFF. The rearrangement links TRBV25-1 to TRBJ1-1, with a tentative D call TRBD1 (5 bases). V gave up 0 bases and J gave up 2 bases, with 10 bases separating them. The CDR3 has 15 residues. CDR1 is MGHDK, CDR2 SYGVNS, per germline.

DNA of the CDR3: TGTGCCAGCAGGCTTGGAACAGGGGGCTATGGCTACACCTTC. Amino acids: CASRLGTGGYGYTF. The J gene is TRBJ1-2, the V gene TRBV5-4; 8 positions agree with TRBD1. J gave up 4 bases and V 5 bases, and 7 bases lay outside the gene matches. CDR1 and CDR2 from the germline V gene are SGHNT and YYREEE (reference sequence). This CDR3 contains 14 residues. The full variable domain, in which reference TRBV5-4 and TRBJ1-2 provide the parts outside the CDR3, is ETGVTQSPTHLIKTRGQQVTLRCSSQSGHNTVSWYQQALGQGPQFIFQYYREEENGRGNFPPRFSGLQFPNYSSELNVNALELDDSALYLCASRLGTGGYGYTFGSGTRLTVV.

V and J are TRBV28 and TRBJ1-2; 11 positions agree with TRBD1. The CDR3 consists of 16 residues. CDR1 and CDR2 from the germline V gene are MDHEN and SYDVKM. J gave up 4 bases and V 8 bases, and 12 bases lay outside the gene matches. The CDR3 coding sequence is TGTGCCAGCTACCATCCAGGACAGGGGGCCGGCTATGGCTACACCTTC. Translated: CASYHPGQGAGYGYTF.

The chain employs TRBV30 and TRBJ1-5, with 7 nucleotides matching TRBD1. Germline V gives CDR1 GTSNPN, CDR2 SVGIG (reference sequence). The CDR3 has 15 residues. V was clipped by 0 bases and J by 10 bases; unmatched bases: 12. The CDR3 region is CAWSVTRAGGRPQHF. The CDR3 DNA is TGTGCCTGGAGTGTAACGAGGGCAGGGGGTCGTCCCCAGCATTTT.